The entry below gives a single T cell receptor (beta chain) sequence along with its context. Its antigen remains unknown. This record belongs to a study of monozygotic twins with inflammatory bowel disease. General study results and limits: The inverse Simpson measure of TCRbeta diversity was lower in IBD patients than in healthy co-twins.

TCRdb re-analyzed the 5' RACE reads; it lists each CDR3 protein once, without DNA. This sample's table reports about 330,000 distinct CDR3 sequences. Looked up from germline, CDR1 is SGDLS and CDR2 is YYNGEE. The CDR3 extends over 13 amino acids. The sequence came from a human donor with ulcerative colitis or Crohn's disease, or a healthy co-twin of an affected twin (not recorded which). What was sequenced was blood. The rearrangement links TRBV9 to TRBJ1-2; the D call of TRBD1 rests on TCRdb alone, since no DNA is present to check it. This CDR3 is CASSADSLLGYTF.